Listed here are 13 T cell receptor beta chains from one sample, sequenced in a study of control samples from healthy donors and cancer patients. Profiled with immunoSEQ multiplex PCR; TCRdb holds only in-frame clones, not every one. The table records roughly 180,000 clones, around 94% of them present only once. The sequencing input was blood. The receptors were gathered from a woman under 30 in good health.

This clone was recorded once. This chain joins TRBV4-1 and TRBJ2-1, with 9 positions matching TRBD2. Per the germline V gene, CDR1 is MGHRA and CDR2 is YSYEKL. Germline trimming cut 4 bases from V and 4 bases from J; bases unmatched to any gene: 8. The CDR3 spans 16 residues. For the CDR3, the DNA is TGCGCCAGCAGCCCCTTGGGAACTAGCGGGTACAATGAGCAGTTCTTC. This encodes CASSPLGTSGYNEQFF.

The rearrangement joins TRBV6-2 or TRBV6-3 to TRBJ1-2, with D possibly matching TRBD1 (5 bases). Germline values: CDR1 MNHEY, CDR2 SVGEGT. Trimming pared 5 bases from V and 0 bases from J, leaving 10 bases between. There are 14 residues in the CDR3. The CDR3 region is CASSPGTANYGYTF. The CDR3 DNA sequence: TGTGCCAGCAGTCCCGGGACGGCTAACTATGGCTACACCTTC.

The V gene is TRBV5-6, the J gene TRBJ1-3, with 9 bases lining up with TRBD1. In germline, CDR1 is SGHDT, CDR2 YYEEEE. CDR3 length equals 16 residues. The J segment lost 4 bases and the V segment lost 5 bases, leaving 10 bases of the junction unmatched. Here the CDR3 reads CASRDGQGLWGNTIYF. In DNA form, the CDR3 reads TGTGCCAGCAGGGACGGACAGGGGTTGTGGGGAAACACCATATATTTT. The variable domain in full, with the rest retrieved from reference TRBV5-6 and TRBJ1-3, is DAGVTQSPTHLIKTRGQQVTLRCSPKSGHDTVSWYQQALGQGPQFIFQYYEEEERQRGNFPDRFSGHQFPNYSSELNVNALLLGDSALYLCASRDGQGLWGNTIYFGEGSWLTVV.

The chain is built from TRBV5-4 and TRBJ2-5; D is unresolved. V dropped 4 bases and J dropped 2 bases, with 12 bases sitting between them. The V gene's germline CDR1 is SGHNT and CDR2 YYREEE (reference sequence). The CDR3 runs to 14 residues. The CDR3 loop reads CASSHFLQQETQYF. The CDR3 DNA sequence: TGTGCCAGCAGCCACTTCCTACAACAAGAGACCCAGTACTTC.

The chain combines TRBV7-2 with TRBJ1-2; D uncertain. The CDR3 is made up of 13 amino acids. Germline assignment: CDR1 SGHTA and CDR2 FQGNSA. V dropped 2 bases and J dropped 4 bases, with 8 bases sitting between them. The CDR3 sequence is CASSLIGSYGYTF. The CDR3 bases are TGTGCCAGCAGCTTAATTGGGTCCTATGGCTACACCTTC.

This clone appeared once. The V call is TRBV10-3, the J call TRBJ2-1; D assignment may be TRBD1 or TRBD2 (6 bases each). The V end was cut by 10 bases, the J end by 3 bases, with 13 bases between. The CDR3 is made up of 13 amino acids. The germline CDR1 and CDR2 sequences are ENHRY and SYGVKD. This CDR3 is CATERGDYNEQFF. CDR3 DNA sequence: TGTGCCACCGAGAGGGGGGACTACAATGAGCAGTTCTTC.

The rearrangement joins TRBV28 to TRBJ1-2; 8 bases match TRBD1. V shed 7 bases and J 6 bases; nucleotides not matched to a gene: 10. The CDR3 loop spans 14 amino acids. Germline V gene sequence: CDR1 MDHEN, CDR2 SYDVKM. The CDR3 reads CASNRGDRLHGYTF. CDR3 nucleotides: TGTGCCAGCAATAGGGGGGACAGGCTGCATGGCTACACCTTC.

The chain combines TRBV6-6 with TRBJ1-1; TRBD1 might be the D (6 bases). The CDR3 runs 15 residues. Per germline, CDR1 MNHNY and CDR2 SVGAGI (reference sequence). V dropped 2 bases and J dropped 0 bases, with 10 bases sitting between them. The CDR3 sequence: CASSYTGRMNTEAFF. In DNA form, the CDR3 reads TGTGCCAGCAGTTACACAGGGAGGATGAACACTGAAGCTTTCTTT.

The rearrangement joins TRBV7-3 to TRBJ1-4; the D gene is possibly TRBD1 (6 bases). The germline V gene has CDR1 SGHTA and CDR2 FQGTGA. Deletions cut 5 bases from V and 8 bases from J, with 12 bases between. The CDR3 spans 13 residues. The CDR3 DNA reads TGTGCCAGCAGCCCAGGACAGCTCGAAAAACTGTTTTTT. Its protein product is CASSPGQLEKLFF.

This rearrangement joins TRBV10-3 to TRBJ1-5; D is ambiguous. CDR1 is ENHRY, CDR2 SYGVKD, per germline. V shed 7 bases and J shed 0 bases, with 7 bases lying between them. This CDR3 region has 13 residues. CDR3 sequence reads: CAITQNSNQPQHF. The CDR3, as DNA: TGTGCCATCACACAGAATAGCAATCAGCCCCAGCATTTT.

This clone was seen a single time. The chain employs TRBV19 and TRBJ1-5; D not resolved. Germline assignment: CDR1 LNHDA and CDR2 SQIVND (reference sequence). Trimming removed 3 bases at V and 4 bases at J, with 16 bases between. The CDR3 contains 16 residues. The CDR3 DNA reads as TGTGCCAGTAGTATTGGGTGGGGAATAGCAAATCAGCCCCAGCATTTT. Encoded protein: CASSIGWGIANQPQHF.

The gene calls are TRBV18 and TRBJ2-2; 7 bases align to TRBD1. CDR1 and CDR2 (germline): KGHSH, LQKENI. The CDR3 consists of 15 residues. The J segment lost 5 bases and the V segment lost 1 base, leaving 4 bases of the junction unmatched. For the CDR3, the DNA is TGTGCCAGCTCACCACGAACGACAGGGACCGGGGAGCTGTTTTTT. It specifies CASSPRTTGTGELFF. The full variable domain, in which reference TRBV18 and TRBJ2-2 provide the parts outside the CDR3, is NAGVMQNPRHLVRRRGQEARLRCSPMKGHSHVYWYRQLPEEGLKFMVYLQKENIIDESGMPKERFSAEFPKEGPSILRIQQVVRGDSAAYFCASSPRTTGTGELFFGEGSRLTVL.

The gene calls are TRBV13 and TRBJ2-7, with 8 bases lining up with TRBD1. This CDR3 comprises 13 residues. V shed 5 bases, J shed 5 bases, and the junction held 5 bases outside the gene matches. From germline, CDR1 is PRHDT and CDR2 FYEKMQ (reference sequence). In nucleotides, the CDR3 is TGTGCCAGCAGCGGCCGGGACAGGAACGAGCAGTACTTC. Protein: CASSGRDRNEQYF.